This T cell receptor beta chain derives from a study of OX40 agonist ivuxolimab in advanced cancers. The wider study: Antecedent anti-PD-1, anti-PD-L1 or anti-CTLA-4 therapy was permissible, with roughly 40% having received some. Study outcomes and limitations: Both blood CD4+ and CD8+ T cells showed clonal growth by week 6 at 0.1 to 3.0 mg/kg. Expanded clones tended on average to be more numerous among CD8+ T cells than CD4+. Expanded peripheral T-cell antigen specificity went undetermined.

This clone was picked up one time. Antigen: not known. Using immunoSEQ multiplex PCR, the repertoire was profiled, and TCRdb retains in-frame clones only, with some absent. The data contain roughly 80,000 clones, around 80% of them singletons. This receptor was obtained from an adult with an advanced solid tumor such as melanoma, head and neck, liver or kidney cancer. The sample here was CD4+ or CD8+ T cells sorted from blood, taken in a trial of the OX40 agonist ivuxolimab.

The CDR3 DNA reads as TGTGCCAGCAGCCCGTGGACAGAAGCTAACTATGGCTACACCTTC. Its protein product is CASSPWTEANYGYTF. The chain is built from TRBV7-2 and TRBJ1-2, with D possibly being TRBD1 (6 bases). CDR1 is SGHTA, CDR2 FQGNSA, per germline. The germline V and J ends were trimmed by 5 bases and 0 bases, with 13 bases remaining between them. CDR3 length: 15 amino acids.